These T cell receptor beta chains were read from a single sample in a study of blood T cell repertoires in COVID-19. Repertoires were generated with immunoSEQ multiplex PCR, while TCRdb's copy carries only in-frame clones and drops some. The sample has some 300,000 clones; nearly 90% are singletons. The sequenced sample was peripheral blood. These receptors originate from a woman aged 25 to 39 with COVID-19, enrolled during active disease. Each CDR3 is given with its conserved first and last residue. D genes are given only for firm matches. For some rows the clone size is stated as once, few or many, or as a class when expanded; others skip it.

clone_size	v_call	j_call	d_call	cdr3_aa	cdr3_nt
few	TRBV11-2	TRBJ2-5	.	CASSLDGGQPQYF	TGTGCCAGCAGCTTAGATGGTGGGCAGCCCCAGTACTTC
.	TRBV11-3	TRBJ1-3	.	CASSLRSGNTIYF	TGTGCCAGCAGCTTGAGATCTGGAAACACCATATATTTT
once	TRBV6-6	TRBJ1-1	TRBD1	CASSLGQGNTEAFF	TGTGCCAGCAGTCTCGGACAGGGTAACACTGAAGCTTTCTTT
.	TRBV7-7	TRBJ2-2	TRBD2	CASSREDSYANTGELFF	TGTGCCAGCAGCCGGGAGGACTCGTACGCGAACACCGGGGAGCTGTTTTTT
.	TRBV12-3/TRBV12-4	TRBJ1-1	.	CASSFGGNTEAFF	TGTGCCAGCAGTTTTGGAGGGAACACTGAAGCTTTCTTT
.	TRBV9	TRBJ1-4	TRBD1	CASSVGGQGSATNEKLFF	TGTGCCAGCAGCGTAGGGGGACAGGGGTCTGCAACTAATGAAAAACTGTTTTTT
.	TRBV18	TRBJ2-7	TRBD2	CASSPRTSGGSYEQYF	TGTGCCAGCTCACCACGAACTAGCGGGGGGTCCTACGAGCAGTACTTC
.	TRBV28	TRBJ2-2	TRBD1	CASSTGQGTGELFF	TGTGCCAGCAGTACGGGACAGGGGACCGGGGAGCTGTTTTTT
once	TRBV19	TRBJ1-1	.	CASSISWNSPEAFF	TGTGCCAGTAGTATAAGTTGGAACAGCCCCGAAGCTTTCTTT
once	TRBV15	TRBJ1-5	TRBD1	CATSRGGQGDQPQHF	TGTGCCACCAGCAGAGGGGGACAGGGGGATCAGCCCCAGCATTTT
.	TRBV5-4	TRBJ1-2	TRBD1	CASSRDRAGGYTF	TGTGCCAGCAGCCGAGACAGGGCGGGAGGCTACACCTTC
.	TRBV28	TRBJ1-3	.	CATYGVSSGNTIYF	TGTGCCACCTACGGGGTGAGCTCTGGAAACACCATATATTTT
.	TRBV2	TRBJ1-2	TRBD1	CASSPGQGYGYTF	TGTGCCAGCAGTCCGGGACAGGGCTATGGCTACACCTTC
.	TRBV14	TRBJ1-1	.	CASSQVGGGTEAFF	TGTGCCAGCAGCCAAGTAGGGGGTGGCACTGAAGCTTTCTTT
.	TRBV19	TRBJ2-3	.	CASSINWRGDTQYF	TGTGCCAGTAGTATAAATTGGAGGGGAGATACGCAGTATTTT
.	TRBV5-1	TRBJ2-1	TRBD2	CASSPGGGIPISSYNEQFF	TGCGCCAGCAGCCCCGGGGGGGGGATCCCAATCAGCTCCTACAATGAGCAGTTCTTC
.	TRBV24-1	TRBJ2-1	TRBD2	CATSDLAGGSYNEQFF	TGTGCCACCAGTGATCTAGCGGGGGGCTCCTACAATGAGCAGTTCTTC
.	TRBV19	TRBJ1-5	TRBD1	CASSRRTGDQPQHF	TGTGCCAGTAGTCGTAGGACAGGTGATCAGCCCCAGCATTTT
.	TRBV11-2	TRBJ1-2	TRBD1	CASSLGAGGYNGYTF	TGTGCCAGCAGCTTAGGGGCAGGGGGTTATAATGGCTACACCTTC
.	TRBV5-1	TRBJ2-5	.	CASKGAGETQYF	TGCGCCAGCAAGGGGGCGGGGGAGACCCAGTACTTC
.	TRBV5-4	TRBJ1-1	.	CASSGGGNTEAFF	TGTGCCAGCAGCGGGGGGGGGAACACTGAAGCTTTCTTT
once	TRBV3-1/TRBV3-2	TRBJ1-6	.	CASAPGGSPLHF	TGTGCCAGCGCCCCTGGGGGGTCACCCCTCCACTTT
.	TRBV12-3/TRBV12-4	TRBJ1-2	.	CASSLSNPSYTF	TGTGCCAGCAGTTTATCTAACCCCAGCTACACCTTC
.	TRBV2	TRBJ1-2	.	CASSGGESPGRYGYTF	TGTGCCAGCAGTGGGGGGGAATCCCCGGGGAGGTATGGCTACACCTTC
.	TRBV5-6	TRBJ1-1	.	CASSLYDDYTEAFF	TGTGCCAGCAGCTTGTACGATGACTACACTGAAGCTTTCTTT
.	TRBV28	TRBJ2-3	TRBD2	CASTSGGNTDTQYF	TGTGCCAGTACTAGCGGGGGGAACACAGATACGCAGTATTTT
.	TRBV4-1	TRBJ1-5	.	CASSPSLGRGDYQPQHF	TGCGCCAGCAGCCCCTCATTGGGTCGCGGGGATTACCAGCCCCAGCATTTT
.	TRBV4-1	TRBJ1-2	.	CASSQVRAGQRANYGYTF	TGCGCCAGCAGCCAAGTTCGGGCGGGCCAGAGGGCTAACTATGGCTACACCTTC
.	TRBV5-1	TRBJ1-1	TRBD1	CASSLGQGRKWNTEAFF	TGCGCCAGCAGCTTGGGACAGGGGAGGAAGTGGAACACTGAAGCTTTCTTT
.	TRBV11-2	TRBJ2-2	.	CASSLPTANTGELFF	TGTGCCAGCAGCTTGCCTACCGCGAACACCGGGGAGCTGTTTTTT
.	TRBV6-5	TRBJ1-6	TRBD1	CASSTGTGYSPLHF	TGTGCCAGCAGTACTGGGACAGGTTATTCACCCCTCCACTTT
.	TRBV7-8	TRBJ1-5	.	CASSLRWGGDQPQHF	TGTGCCAGCAGCCTACGGTGGGGGGGAGATCAGCCCCAGCATTTT
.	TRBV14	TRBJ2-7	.	CASSAYRDNSYEQYF	TGTGCCAGCAGCGCTTACCGGGACAACTCCTACGAGCAGTACTTC
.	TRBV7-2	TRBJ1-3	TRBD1	CASSGQGLSGNTIYF	TGTGCCAGCAGCGGACAGGGCCTCTCTGGAAACACCATATATTTT
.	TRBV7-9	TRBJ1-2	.	CASSFYTSGVGGYTF	TGTGCCAGCAGCTTTTATACCTCGGGTGTAGGTGGCTACACCTTC
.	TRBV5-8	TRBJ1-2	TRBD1	CASSSGGSGTGRYGYTF	TGTGCCAGCAGCTCCGGCGGCTCTGGGACAGGGAGGTATGGCTACACCTTC
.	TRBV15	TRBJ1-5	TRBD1	CATSEEDRGNQPQHF	TGTGCCACCAGCGAGGAGGACAGGGGCAATCAGCCCCAGCATTTT
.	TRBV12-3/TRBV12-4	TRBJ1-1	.	CASSSNTEAFF	TGTGCCAGCAGTTCTAACACTGAAGCTTTCTTT
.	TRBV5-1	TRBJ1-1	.	CASSLTLNTEAFF	TGCGCCAGCAGCTTGACTCTGAACACTGAAGCTTTCTTT
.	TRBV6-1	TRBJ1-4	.	CASSEVLRGGEKLFF	TGTGCCAGCAGTGAAGTCCTGAGGGGAGGGGAAAAACTGTTTTTT
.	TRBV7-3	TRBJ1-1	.	CASSLQTGFEAFF	TGTGCCAGCAGCTTACAGACAGGATTTGAAGCTTTCTTT
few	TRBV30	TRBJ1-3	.	CAWRPRLSGYTIYF	TGTGCCTGGAGACCCCGACTGTCCGGCTACACCATATATTTT
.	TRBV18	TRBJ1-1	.	CASSPGLQNTEAFF	TGTGCCAGCTCACCGGGACTTCAGAACACTGAAGCTTTCTTT
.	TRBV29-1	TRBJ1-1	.	CSVFSLSTEAFF	TGCAGCGTCTTCTCCCTGAGCACTGAAGCTTTCTTT
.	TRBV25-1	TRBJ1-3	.	CASRGFSGNTIYF	TGTGCCAGCAGGGGCTTTTCTGGAAACACCATATATTTT
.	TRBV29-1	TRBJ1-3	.	CSARVGNSGNTIYF	TGCAGCGCCCGGGTCGGCAACTCTGGAAACACCATATATTTT
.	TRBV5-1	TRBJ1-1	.	CASSLDRVRVTEAFF	TGCGCCAGCAGCTTGGACCGGGTGCGGGTCACTGAAGCTTTCTTT
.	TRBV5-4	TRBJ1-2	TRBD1	CASSLTGAGGYTF	TGTGCCAGCAGCCTTACAGGGGCAGGTGGCTACACCTTC
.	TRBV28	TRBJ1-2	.	CASSPPGPGRGYTF	TGTGCCAGCAGTCCGCCGGGCCCCGGGAGAGGCTACACCTTC
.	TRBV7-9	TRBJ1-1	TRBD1	CASSLGQGSTEAFF	TGTGCCAGCAGCTTAGGACAGGGAAGCACTGAAGCTTTCTTT
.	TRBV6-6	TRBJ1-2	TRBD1	CASSYPVGQDPYGYTF	TGTGCCAGCAGTTACCCAGTTGGACAGGACCCCTATGGCTACACCTTC
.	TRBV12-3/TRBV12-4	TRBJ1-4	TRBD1	CASSSGQGEKLFF	TGTGCCAGCAGTTCGGGACAGGGTGAAAAACTGTTTTTT
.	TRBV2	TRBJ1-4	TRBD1	CASSDRGGDEKLFF	TGTGCCAGCAGCGACAGGGGAGGGGATGAAAAACTGTTTTTT